This T cell receptor beta chain came from a study of blood T cells in healthy people across ages. Study details: With template switching, about one barcoded beta molecule was captured per two T cells.

This CDR3 has 15 residues. The V gene's germline CDR1 is SGHRS and CDR2 YFSETQ. V was pared by 2 bases and J by 6 bases, with 16 bases between. Healthy Caucasian individuals from Russia aged about 6 to 90 served as donors. Every donor contributed roughly 10 milliliters of peripheral blood by blood draw. Total RNA was extracted at no less than 6 micrograms per sample. Next came a second PCR, run for about 7 to 12 cycles, which used a sample-barcoded 5' primer along with a J-beta primer mix. TCRdb reprocessed the 5' RACE reads via MiXCR and lists one record per CDR3 protein. The sample lists about 580,000 distinct CDR3 sequences; less than 60% were seen once. This clonotype was found a few times.

The rearrangement joins TRBV5-1 to TRBJ2-3, with D uncertain. The TCR originated in a man at least 80 years old in good health. Sequencing was carried out using blood. In nucleotides, the CDR3 is TGCGCCAGCAGCTTTGACCGTCCTGGGTTGGATACGCAGTATTTT. It translates to CASSFDRPGLDTQYF. The whole variable domain, remainder taken from reference TRBV5-1 and TRBJ2-3, is KAGVTQTPRYLIKTRGQQVTLSCSPISGHRSVSWYQQTPGQGLQFLFEYFSETQRNKGNFPGRFSGRQFSNSRSEMNVSTLELGDSALYLCASSFDRPGLDTQYFGPGTRLTVL.